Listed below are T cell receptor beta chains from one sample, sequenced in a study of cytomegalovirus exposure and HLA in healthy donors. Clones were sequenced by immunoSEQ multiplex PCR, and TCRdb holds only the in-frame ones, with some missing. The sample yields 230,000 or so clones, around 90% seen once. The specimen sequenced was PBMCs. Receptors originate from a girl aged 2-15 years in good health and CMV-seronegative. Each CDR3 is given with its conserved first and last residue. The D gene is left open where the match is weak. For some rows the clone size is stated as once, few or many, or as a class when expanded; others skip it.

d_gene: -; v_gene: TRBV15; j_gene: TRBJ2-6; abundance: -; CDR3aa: CATSRDRDTGANVLTF; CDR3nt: TGTGCCACCAGCAGAGACAGGGATACTGGGGCCAACGTCCTGACTTTC
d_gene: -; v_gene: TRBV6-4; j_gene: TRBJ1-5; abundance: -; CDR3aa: CASSDPVGGLGNQPQHF; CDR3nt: TGTGCCAGCAGTGACCCGGTCGGGGGTTTAGGAAATCAGCCCCAGCATTTT
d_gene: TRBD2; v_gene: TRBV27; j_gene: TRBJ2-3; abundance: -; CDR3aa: CASSFFTLAASTDTQYF; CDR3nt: TGTGCCAGCAGTTTTTTCACCCTAGCGGCTAGCACAGATACGCAGTATTTT
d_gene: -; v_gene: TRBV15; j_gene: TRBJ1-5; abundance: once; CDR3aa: CATSRTGSNQPQHF; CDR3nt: TGTGCCACCAGCAGGACAGGCAGCAATCAGCCCCAGCATTTT
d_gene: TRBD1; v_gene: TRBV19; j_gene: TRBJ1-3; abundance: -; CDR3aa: CASSPWTGADTIYF; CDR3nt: TGTGCCAGTAGTCCCTGGACAGGGGCGGACACCATATATTTT
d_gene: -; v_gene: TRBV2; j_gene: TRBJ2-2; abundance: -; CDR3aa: CASSRLSGEYTGELFF; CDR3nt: TGTGCCAGCAGTCGCTTGTCGGGAGAGTACACCGGGGAGCTGTTTTTT
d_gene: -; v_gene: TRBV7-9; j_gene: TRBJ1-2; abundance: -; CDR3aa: CASSLEGVGNYGYTF; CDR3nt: TGTGCCAGCAGCTTAGAAGGGGTAGGGAACTATGGCTACACCTTC
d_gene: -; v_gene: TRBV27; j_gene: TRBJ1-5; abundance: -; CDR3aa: CASSFSQGSNQPQHF; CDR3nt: TGTGCCAGCAGTTTCAGCCAGGGAAGCAATCAGCCCCAGCATTTT
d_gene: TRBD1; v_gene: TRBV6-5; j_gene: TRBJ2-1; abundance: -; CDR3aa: CASSRTGDSYNEQFF; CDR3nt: TGTGCCAGCAGCCGGACAGGGGACTCCTACAATGAGCAGTTCTTC
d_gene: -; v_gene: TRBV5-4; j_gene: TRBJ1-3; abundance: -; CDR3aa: CASSFVGGGTDTIYF; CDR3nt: TGTGCCAGCAGCTTTGTGGGAGGGGGAACGGACACCATATATTTT
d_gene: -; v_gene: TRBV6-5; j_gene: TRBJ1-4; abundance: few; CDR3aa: CASSYSDPGEKLFF; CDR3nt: TGTGCCAGCAGTTACTCCGACCCGGGAGAAAAACTGTTTTTT
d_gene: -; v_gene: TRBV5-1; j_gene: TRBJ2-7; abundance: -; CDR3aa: CASSLVRGPVLEQYF; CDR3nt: TGCGCCAGCAGCTTGGTGCGGGGCCCGGTCCTCGAGCAGTACTTC
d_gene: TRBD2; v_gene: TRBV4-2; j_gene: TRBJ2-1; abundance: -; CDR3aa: CASSQDLGGTANNEQFF; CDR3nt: TGTGCCAGCAGCCAAGATCTGGGGGGGACGGCGAACAATGAGCAGTTCTTC
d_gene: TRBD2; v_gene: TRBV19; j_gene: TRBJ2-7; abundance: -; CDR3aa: CASSPQREASWEPRPYEQYF; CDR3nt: TGTGCCAGTAGTCCTCAGCGGGAGGCATCATGGGAACCTCGGCCCTACGAGCAGTACTTC
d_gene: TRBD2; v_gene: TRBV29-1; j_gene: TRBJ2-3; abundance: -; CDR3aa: CSVVGGSSDTQYF; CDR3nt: TGCAGCGTTGTTGGCGGGAGTTCAGATACGCAGTATTTT
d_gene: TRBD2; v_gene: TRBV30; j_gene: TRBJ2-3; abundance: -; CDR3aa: CAWSVLAGDTQYF; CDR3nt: TGTGCCTGGAGTGTACTAGCGGGAGATACGCAGTATTTT
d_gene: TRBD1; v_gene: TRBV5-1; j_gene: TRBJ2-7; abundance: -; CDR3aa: CASSRDRTYEQYF; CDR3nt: TGCGCCAGTTCCCGGGACAGAACCTACGAGCAGTACTTC
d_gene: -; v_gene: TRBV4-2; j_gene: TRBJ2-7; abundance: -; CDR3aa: CASSQEGSSTIYEQYF; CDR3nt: TGTGCCAGCAGCCAAGAAGGAAGTAGCACTATCTACGAGCAGTACTTC
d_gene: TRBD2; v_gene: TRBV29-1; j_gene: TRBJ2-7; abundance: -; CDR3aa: CSVDQAGGPGEQYF; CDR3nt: TGCAGCGTTGACCAAGCGGGAGGGCCGGGCGAGCAGTACTTC
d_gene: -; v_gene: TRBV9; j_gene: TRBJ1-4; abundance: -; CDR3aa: CASSVGGPGDEKLFF; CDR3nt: TGTGCCAGCAGCGTGGGGGGACCGGGGGATGAAAAACTGTTTTTT
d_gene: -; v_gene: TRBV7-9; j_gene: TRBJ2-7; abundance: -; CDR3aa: CASSLAYGSYEQYF; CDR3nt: TGTGCCAGCAGCTTAGCGTACGGTAGCTACGAGCAGTACTTC
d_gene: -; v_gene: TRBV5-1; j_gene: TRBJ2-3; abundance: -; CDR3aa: CASSSDAGARTDTQYF; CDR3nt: TGCGCCAGCAGCTCCGACGCGGGGGCACGCACAGATACGCAGTATTTT
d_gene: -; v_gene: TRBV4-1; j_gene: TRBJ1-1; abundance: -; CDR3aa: CASSAVRGNGTEAFF; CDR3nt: TGCGCCAGCAGCGCGGTTCGGGGGAATGGCACTGAAGCTTTCTTT
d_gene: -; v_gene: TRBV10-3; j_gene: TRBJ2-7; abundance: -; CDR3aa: CAIKSLDEQYF; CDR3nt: TGTGCCATCAAGAGCCTGGACGAGCAGTACTTC
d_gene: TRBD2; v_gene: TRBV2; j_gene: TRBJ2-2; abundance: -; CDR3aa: CAREREGNTGELFF; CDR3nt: TGTGCCAGGGAGCGGGAGGGGAACACCGGGGAGCTGTTTTTT
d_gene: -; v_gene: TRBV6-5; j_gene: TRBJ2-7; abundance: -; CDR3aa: CATSRLTDSYEQYF; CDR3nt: TGTGCCACTTCCCGATTAACAGACTCCTACGAGCAGTACTTC
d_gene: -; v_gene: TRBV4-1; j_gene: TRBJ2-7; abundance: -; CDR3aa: CASSQYEGRAYEQYF; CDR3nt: TGCGCCAGCAGCCAATACGAGGGAAGGGCTTACGAGCAGTACTTC
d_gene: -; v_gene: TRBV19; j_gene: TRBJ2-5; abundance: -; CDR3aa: CASSIALAGQETQYF; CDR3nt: TGTGCCAGTAGTATAGCCCTAGCAGGTCAAGAGACCCAGTACTTC
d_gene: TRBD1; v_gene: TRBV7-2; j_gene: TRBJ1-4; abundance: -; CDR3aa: CASSPTGGFREKLFF; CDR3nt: TGTGCCAGCAGCCCTACAGGGGGCTTTCGGGAAAAACTGTTTTTT
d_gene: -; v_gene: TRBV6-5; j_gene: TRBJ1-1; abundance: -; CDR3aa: CASSERALNTEAFF; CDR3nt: TGTGCCAGCAGTGAGAGAGCCCTGAACACTGAAGCTTTCTTT
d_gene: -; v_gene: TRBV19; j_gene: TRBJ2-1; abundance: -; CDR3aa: CASSPRGTYNEQFF; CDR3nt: TGTGCCAGTAGCCCGCGGGGTACCTACAATGAGCAGTTCTTC
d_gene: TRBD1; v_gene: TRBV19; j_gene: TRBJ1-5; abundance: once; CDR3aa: CASSILTGADQPQHF; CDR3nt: TGTGCCAGTAGTATCCTGACAGGGGCGGATCAGCCCCAGCATTTT
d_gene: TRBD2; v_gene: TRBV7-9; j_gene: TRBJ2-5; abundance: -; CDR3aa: CASSLVSGEWETQYF; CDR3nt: TGTGCCAGCAGCCTCGTAAGCGGGGAGTGGGAGACCCAGTACTTC
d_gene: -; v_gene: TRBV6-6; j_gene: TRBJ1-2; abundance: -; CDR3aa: CASSADRYGYTF; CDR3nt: TGTGCCAGCAGTGCCGACAGATATGGCTACACCTTC
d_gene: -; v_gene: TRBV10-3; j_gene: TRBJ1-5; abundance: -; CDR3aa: CAISEETGLQPQHF; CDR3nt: TGTGCCATCAGTGAAGAAACAGGGCTTCAGCCCCAGCATTTT
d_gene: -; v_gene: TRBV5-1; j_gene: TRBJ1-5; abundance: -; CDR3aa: CASSLGDSYNQPQHF; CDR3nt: TGCGCCAGCAGCTTGGGAGACAGCTACAATCAGCCCCAGCATTTT
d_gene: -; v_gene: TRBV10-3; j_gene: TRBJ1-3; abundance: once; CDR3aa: CAISEGVSGNTIYF; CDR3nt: TGTGCCATCAGCGAAGGGGTCTCCGGAAACACCATATATTTT
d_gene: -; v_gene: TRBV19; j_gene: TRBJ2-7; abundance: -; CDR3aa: CASSTTGPGYEQYF; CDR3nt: TGTGCCAGTAGTACGACAGGACCCGGGTACGAGCAGTACTTC
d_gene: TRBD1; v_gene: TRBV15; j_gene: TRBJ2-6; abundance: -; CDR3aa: CATSRVGGGANVLTF; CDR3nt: TGTGCCACCAGCAGAGTAGGGGGCGGGGCCAACGTCCTGACTTTC
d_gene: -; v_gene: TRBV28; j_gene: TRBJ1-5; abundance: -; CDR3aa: CASSLRVANQPQHF; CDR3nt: TGTGCCAGCAGCCTCAGGGTGGCCAATCAGCCCCAGCATTTT
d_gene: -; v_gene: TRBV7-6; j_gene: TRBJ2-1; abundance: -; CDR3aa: CASSLESNEQFF; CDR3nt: TGTGCCAGCAGCTTAGAGAGCAATGAGCAGTTCTTC
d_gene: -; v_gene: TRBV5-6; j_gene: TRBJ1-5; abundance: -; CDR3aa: CASSPAGGQPQHF; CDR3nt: TGTGCCAGCAGCCCCGCGGGGGGTCAGCCCCAGCATTTT
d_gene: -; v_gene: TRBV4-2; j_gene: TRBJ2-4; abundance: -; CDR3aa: CASSQDLGLGIDIQYF; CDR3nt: TGTGCCAGCAGCCAAGATTTGGGACTCGGGATCGACATTCAGTACTTC
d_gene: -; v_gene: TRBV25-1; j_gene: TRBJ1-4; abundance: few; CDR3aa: CASSDPRTANNEKLFF; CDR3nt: TGTGCCAGCAGTGACCCCAGGACAGCAAATAATGAAAAACTGTTTTTT
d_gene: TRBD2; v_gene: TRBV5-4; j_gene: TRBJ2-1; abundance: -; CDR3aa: CASSLATSGYNEQFF; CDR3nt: TGTGCCAGCAGCTTGGCAACTAGCGGTTACAATGAGCAGTTCTTC
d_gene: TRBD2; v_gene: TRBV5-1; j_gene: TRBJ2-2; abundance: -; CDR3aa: CASSRGLAGGPGTGELFF; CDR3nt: TGCGCCAGCAGCCGAGGACTAGCGGGGGGGCCGGGCACCGGGGAGCTGTTTTTT
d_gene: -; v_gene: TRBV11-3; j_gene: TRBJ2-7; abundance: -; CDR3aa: CASSKGPTGSYEQYF; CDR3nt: TGTGCCAGCAGCAAAGGTCCTACAGGTTCCTACGAGCAGTACTTC
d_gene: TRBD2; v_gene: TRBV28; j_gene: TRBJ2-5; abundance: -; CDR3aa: CASSLTPSGVETQYF; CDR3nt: TGTGCCAGCAGCCTAACCCCTAGCGGGGTAGAGACCCAGTACTTC
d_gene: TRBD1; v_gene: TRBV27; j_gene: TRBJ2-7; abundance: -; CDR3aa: CASSLGWDRGAYEQYF; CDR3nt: TGTGCCAGCAGTTTAGGGTGGGACAGGGGTGCTTACGAGCAGTACTTC
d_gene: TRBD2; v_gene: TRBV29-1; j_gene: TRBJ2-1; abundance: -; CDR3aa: CSVQTSVSYNEQFF; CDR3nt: TGCAGCGTTCAGACTAGCGTCTCCTACAATGAGCAGTTCTTC
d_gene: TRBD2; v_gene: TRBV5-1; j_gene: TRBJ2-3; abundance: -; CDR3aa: CASSRGGGDGDTQYF; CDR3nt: TGCGCCAGCAGCCGTGGCGGGGGGGATGGAGATACGCAGTATTTT
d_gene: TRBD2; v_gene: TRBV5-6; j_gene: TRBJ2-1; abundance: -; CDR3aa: CASSDRLAGYNEQFF; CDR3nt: TGTGCCAGCAGCGATCGACTAGCGGGATACAATGAGCAGTTCTTC
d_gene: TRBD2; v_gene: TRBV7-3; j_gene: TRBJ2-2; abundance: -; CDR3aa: CASSLTGLAATGELFF; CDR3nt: TGTGCCAGCAGCTTAACGGGACTAGCGGCCACCGGGGAGCTGTTTTTT
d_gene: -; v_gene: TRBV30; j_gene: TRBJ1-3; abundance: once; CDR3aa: CASRTGLSSGNTIYF; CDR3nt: TGTGCCTCAAGAACAGGCTTAAGCTCTGGAAACACCATATATTTT